Presented here are 5 T cell receptor beta chains from one specimen sequenced in a study of blood T cell repertoires in COVID-19. Only in-frame clones appear in the TCRdb table, and some are missing; sequencing was by immunoSEQ multiplex PCR. The sample has about 190,000 clones; about 88% are singletons. Input material: peripheral blood. Source of these receptors: a young man with acute or convalescent COVID-19.

The chain uses TRBV5-1 and TRBJ1-1; TRBD1 aligns across 10 bases. Per germline, CDR1 SGHRS and CDR2 YFSETQ. With 5 bases clipped from V and 5 bases from J, the junction kept 6 bases outside the gene matches. This CDR3 has 14 residues. CDR3: CASSSGTGDTEAFF. As DNA, the CDR3 is TGCGCCAGCAGTAGCGGGACAGGGGATACTGAAGCTTTCTTT.

The genes are TRBV5-5 and TRBJ2-7, with D possibly matching TRBD2 (5 bases). Trimming pared 0 bases from V and 0 bases from J, leaving 7 bases between. The CDR3 contains 14 residues. Germline V CDR1 and CDR2: SGHKS, YYEKEE (reference sequence). As DNA, the CDR3 is TGTGCCAGCAGCTTGGGGACTGACTCCTACGAGCAGTACTTC. Amino acid sequence: CASSLGTDSYEQYF.

The V call is TRBV19, the J call TRBJ1-5, with D unresolved. The CDR3 sequence is 13 residues long. V lost 0 bases and J lost 5, with 5 bases in between. In germline, CDR1 is LNHDA, CDR2 SQIVND (reference sequence). This CDR3 is CASSIDRDQPQHF. CDR3 sequence (DNA): TGTGCCAGTAGTATAGATCGGGATCAGCCCCAGCATTTT.

In DNA form, the CDR3 reads TGCGCCAGCAGCTTGAGTGTGACAGGGGCGGTCTACGAGCAGTACTTC. Residues: CASSLSVTGAVYEQYF. The chain combines TRBV5-1 with TRBJ2-7; TRBD1 matches at 8 bases. Germline-derived CDR1 and CDR2 are SGHRS and YFSETQ. Trimming took 1 base from V and 3 from J; bases not matched to a gene: 9. This CDR3 contains 16 residues.

Only one count was recorded for this clone. The chain joins TRBV5-1 to TRBJ2-3; 9 bases are shared with TRBD2. Germline trimming cut 3 bases from V and 5 bases from J; bases unmatched to any gene: 16. There are 18 residues in the CDR3. CDR1 is SGHRS and CDR2 is YFSETQ in the germline V gene. CDR3 sequence (DNA): TGCGCCAGCAGCTCCCGACCCCGGACTAGCGAGGGGATAGATACGCAGTATTTT. It codes for CASSSRPRTSEGIDTQYF.